This T cell receptor beta chain was identified during a study of human T cells and chemical hapten exposure. Study results and caveats: TCRs at high frequency, those above 1 in 1000, did not change with DPC sensitization.

This clonotype was counted only a few times. Its target is unknown. Time point indicated: healthy volunteer bleed at 6 weeks. Unfractionated whole blood was the source of the extracted total RNA. Unique molecular identifiers were attached to individual cDNA molecules during library preparation. One entry per CDR3 protein results from TCRdb running MiXCR on the RACE reads. This table has 35,000 to 50,000 distinct CDR3 sequences, 3.7% appearing once. This CDR3 has 14 residues. V gave up 3 bases and J gave up 0 bases, with 8 bases separating them. Germline V CDR1 and CDR2: GTSNPN, SVGIG (reference sequence).

The sequence came from a human donor in good health. Some clones in this sample may be carry-over from other donors' samples. The sequenced material came from whole blood. The chain recombines TRBV30 with TRBJ2-2; no clear D gene. In DNA form, the CDR3 reads TGTGCCTGGAGACCAGGAGCGAACACCGGGGAGCTGTTTTTT. The encoded protein is CAWRPGANTGELFF.